Included here is one T cell receptor (beta chain) sequence, with context. Its target is unknown. This sample is drawn from a study of regulatory T cells in long-lasting Graves disease. iRepertoire HTBI primers and Arm-PCR of CDR3 regions built TCR beta libraries. TCRdb analysed the multiplex PCR reads with MiXCR anew, one entry per CDR3 protein. The sample lists a few hundred thousand distinct CDR3 sequences, around 23% occurring once. Specified time point: persistent/refractory GD, antithyroid drugs over 5 years with positive TRAb. PBMC RNA was the source of the TCR library. Study outcomes and limitations: Persistent Graves' patients showed less TCR diversity than newly diagnosed patients showed. Segments TRBV28, TRBJ1-2 and TRBJ2-5 showed preferential usage in persistent disease.

Germline V gene data show CDR1 as SQVTM and CDR2 as ANQGSEA. This CDR3 contains 13 residues. The ends were cut back, 6 bases at V and 4 bases at J, with 13 bases in the middle. The input for sequencing was peripheral blood mononuclear cells (PBMCs), taken when the disease was refractory, from a patient treated with antithyroid drugs. The V call is TRBV29-1, the J call TRBJ1-5; a weak D match, TRBD1 (5 bases). The receptor's source is a middle-aged woman with Graves disease. CDR3 DNA: TGCAGCGTCCGGGACGGGGGAAATCAGCCCCAGCATTTT. Protein: CSVRDGGNQPQHF.